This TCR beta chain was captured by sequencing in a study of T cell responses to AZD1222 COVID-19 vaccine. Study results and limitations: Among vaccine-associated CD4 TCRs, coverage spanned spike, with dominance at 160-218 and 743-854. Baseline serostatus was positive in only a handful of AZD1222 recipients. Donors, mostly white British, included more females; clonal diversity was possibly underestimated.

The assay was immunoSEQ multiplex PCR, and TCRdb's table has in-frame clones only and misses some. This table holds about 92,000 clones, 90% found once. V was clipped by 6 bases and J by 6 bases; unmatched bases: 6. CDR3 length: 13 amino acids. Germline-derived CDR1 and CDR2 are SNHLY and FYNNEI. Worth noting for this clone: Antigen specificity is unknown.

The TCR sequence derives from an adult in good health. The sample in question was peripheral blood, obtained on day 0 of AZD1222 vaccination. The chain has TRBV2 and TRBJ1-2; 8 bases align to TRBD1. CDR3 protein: CASSFDRGHGYTF. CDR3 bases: TGTGCCAGCAGCTTCGACAGGGGTCATGGCTACACCTTC. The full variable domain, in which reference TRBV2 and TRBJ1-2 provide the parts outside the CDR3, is EPEVTQTPSHQVTQMGQEVILRCVPISNHLYFYWYRQILGQKVEFLVSFYNNEISEKSEIFDDQFSVERPDGSNFTLKIRSTKLEDSAMYFCASSFDRGHGYTFGSGTRLTVV.